The entry below describes one T cell receptor (beta chain). Its antigen is currently not known. No much larger clonotype is one base removed from it; base qualities were not supplied. The entry originates in a study of OX40 agonist ivuxolimab in advanced cancers. General notes on the study: The costimulatory receptor OX40 (CD134) was targeted by ivuxolimab, a fully human IgG2 agonistic monoclonal antibody. Intravenous ivuxolimab was administered to patients every 2 weeks at six dose levels: 0.01, 0.1, 0.3, 1.5, 3 and 10 mg/kg. Of the roughly 52 dose-escalation patients, hepatocellular carcinoma was present in around 20, melanoma in around 15, renal cell carcinoma in 9 and head and neck cancer in 9. The dose-escalation cohort was about 83% male with a mean age of 60 years, ranging from roughly 20 to 80. Patients were allowed to have had prior anti-PD-1, anti-PD-L1 or anti-CTLA-4 therapy, and approximately 40% of the dose-escalation patients had previously received checkpoint inhibitors. Partial responses occurred in three dose-escalation patients, of whom one had hepatocellular carcinoma and two had cutaneous melanoma. Peripheral TCRbeta sequencing aimed to test whether ivuxolimab altered TCR sequence diversity and caused clonal T-cell expansion. The paper covers the monotherapy dose-escalation part of the phase I ivuxolimab trial, which included N = 52 patients.

General findings and caveats noted by the study authors: At doses of 0.1 to 3.0 mg/kg, clonal expansion of both CD4+ and CD8+ blood T cells was observed from baseline to week 6. After ivuxolimab, expanded clones were on average more numerous among CD8+ T cells than among CD4+ T cells. Which antigens the clonally expanded peripheral T cells were specific for was not determined. Low levels of normalized T-cell clonal expansion were also shown by some nonresponding patients. In partial responders in the 0.1-3.0 mg/kg groups, normalized peripheral clonal expansion was found to be among the lowest, especially among CD8+ T cells.

For sequencing of the TCRbeta CDR3 region, genomic DNA was extracted from the sorted cells. TCRbeta CDR3 regions were sequenced using the immunoSEQ Assay. Imported from immuneACCESS, the table was reduced by TCRdb to in-frame sequences with V and J called. These copies leave out some clones; in studies compared against another copy, an unresolved V gene accounts for under half, and the cause of the remainder is not known. Recorded for this sample are fewer than 95,000 clones; under 95% of them occurred a single time. Of the sample, around 0.43% is held by the ten largest clones. The trial excluded patients who had a history of autoimmune disease or who were on systemic immunosuppression. Peripheral blood for TCR sequencing was collected from all dose cohorts at baseline, on cycle 4 day 1, and on cycle 7 day 1. The samples were drawn from a first-in-human, open-label, multicenter phase I dose-escalation trial of ivuxolimab. Adults with locally advanced or metastatic melanoma, renal cell carcinoma, hepatocellular carcinoma or head and neck squamous cell carcinoma were enrolled in the trial. Before TCR sequencing, CD4+ and CD8+ T cells were separately sorted from peripheral blood.

The trim is 4 bases for V and 0 bases for J, with a gap of 20 bases between the germline ends. From a lookup of the germline V gene, CDR1 and CDR2 are SGHRS and YFSETQ. The CDR3 covers 19 residues, taking in both the cysteine and the phenylalanine. Only the CDR3 DNA stays, 57 bases, in frame from base 1. Source: CD4+ or CD8+ T cells sorted from blood, taken in a trial of the OX40 agonist ivuxolimab. Here the chain combines TRBV5-1 and TRBJ2-6; the D gene is perhaps TRBD1 or TRBD2, as each covers 5 bases. This receptor was taken from an adult with an advanced solid tumor such as melanoma, head and neck, liver or kidney cancer. The DNA sequence follows: TGCGCCAGCAGCCTCCCTCCAGGGAGCCCCCGCTCTGGGGCCAACGTCCTGACTTTC. It translates as CASSLPPGSPRSGANVLTF.